These T cell receptor beta chains were read from a single sample in a study of graft-versus-host responses after intestinal transplantation. The table came from immunoSEQ multiplex PCR; TCRdb's copy has only in-frame clones and leaves some out. Of over 65,000 clones detected, roughly 90% appear once; the ten largest clones hold under 0.85%. This sample comprised PBMCs, obtained 98 days after intestinal transplantation. The source is a human patient who received an intestinal transplant, so some T cells may come from the graft donor. CDR3s include the opening cysteine and the closing phenylalanine or tryptophan. The D gene is left open where the match is weak. Clone size is given for some rows only: seen once, a few or many times, or a class if the clone is expanded.

d_call	v_call	j_call	clone_size	cdr3_length	cdr3_aa	cdr3_nt
TRBD1	TRBV2	TRBJ1-5	NA	15	CASSEDRGWNQPQHF	TGTGCCAGCAGTGAAGACAGGGGTTGGAATCAGCCCCAGCATTTT
NA	TRBV28	TRBJ1-4	NA	14	CATVGTTEGEKLFF	TGTGCCACCGTCGGGACAACCGAGGGGGAAAAACTGTTTTTT
NA	TRBV9	TRBJ2-7	NA	14	CASSVGVSSYEQYF	TGTGCCAGCAGCGTGGGGGTTAGCTCCTACGAGCAGTACTTC
NA	TRBV28	TRBJ1-3	NA	14	CASSDGGTGNTIYF	TGTGCCAGCAGTGATGGGGGTACTGGAAACACCATATATTTT
NA	TRBV28	TRBJ1-6	NA	15	CASSLIGVNNSPLHF	TGTGCCAGCAGCCTTATCGGGGTGAATAATTCACCCCTCCACTTT
NA	TRBV28	TRBJ2-5	NA	14	CASSLVSGFETQYF	TGTGCCAGCAGTTTAGTTTCTGGGTTTGAGACCCAGTACTTC
NA	TRBV25-1	TRBJ2-5	NA	16	CASSELGGGSQETQYF	TGTGCCAGCAGTGAACTCGGGGGTGGTTCGCAAGAGACCCAGTACTTC
NA	TRBV6-1	TRBJ1-4	NA	15	CASSESVGANEKLFF	TGTGCCAGCAGCGAATCGGTAGGGGCTAATGAAAAACTGTTTTTT
NA	TRBV9	TRBJ2-5	once	17	CASSHDLGRGAWETQYF	TGTGCCAGCAGCCATGACCTGGGCCGGGGGGCCTGGGAGACCCAGTACTTC
NA	TRBV10-3	TRBJ2-6	NA	19	CAISKGGGQGPSGANVLTF	TGTGCCATCAGTAAAGGGGGTGGGCAGGGCCCTTCTGGGGCCAACGTCCTGACTTTC
TRBD1	TRBV6-1	TRBJ2-1	NA	13	CASRETGGSEQFF	TGTGCCAGCAGAGAGACAGGGGGTAGTGAGCAGTTCTTC
TRBD2	TRBV11-2	TRBJ2-7	NA	17	CASSLLVGLAGIDEQYF	TGTGCCAGCAGCCTTCTGGTGGGACTAGCGGGAATCGACGAGCAGTACTTC
NA	TRBV10-3	TRBJ1-3	NA	16	CAISEPRDGSGNTIYF	TGTGCCATCAGTGAGCCCCGGGACGGATCTGGAAACACCATATATTTT
NA	TRBV28	TRBJ1-5	NA	14	CASSFLGIAEPQHF	TGTGCCAGCAGTTTCTTGGGGATCGCGGAGCCCCAGCATTTT
TRBD2	TRBV15	TRBJ2-1	NA	15	CATSRRTSFYNEQFF	TGTGCCACCAGCAGAAGGACTAGCTTCTACAATGAGCAGTTCTTC
NA	TRBV18	TRBJ2-7	NA	17	CASSPGPESGRPYEQYF	TGTGCCAGCTCCCCTGGGCCGGAATCCGGTCGCCCCTACGAGCAGTACTTC
NA	TRBV10-1	TRBJ2-3	once	19	CASSEKVPGLALSTDTQYF	TGCGCCAGCAGTGAGAAGGTCCCGGGGCTAGCGCTCAGCACAGATACGCAGTATTTT
NA	TRBV5-4	TRBJ1-1	NA	15	CASRDDLDMNTEAFF	TGTGCCAGCAGGGACGATCTTGATATGAACACTGAAGCTTTCTTT
NA	TRBV27	TRBJ2-7	NA	15	CASSHFGGPAYEQYF	TGTGCCAGCAGTCACTTTGGCGGGCCAGCCTACGAGCAGTACTTC
NA	TRBV5-1	TRBJ2-2	NA	15	CASSLGDVGAGELFF	TGCGCCAGCAGCTTGGGCGACGTGGGAGCCGGGGAGCTGTTTTTT
TRBD1	TRBV7-6	TRBJ1-1	NA	13	CASSQTGGTEAFF	TGTGCCAGCAGCCAAACAGGGGGCACTGAAGCTTTCTTT
NA	TRBV6-4	TRBJ2-1	NA	13	CATRLVPYNEQFF	TGTGCCACACGACTAGTCCCCTACAATGAGCAGTTCTTC
NA	TRBV5-1	TRBJ2-2	NA	15	CASSFGGTNTGELFF	TGCGCCAGCAGCTTTGGGGGTACGAACACCGGGGAGCTGTTTTTT
TRBD1	TRBV11-3	TRBJ2-2	NA	17	CASSPFPGTGDTGELFF	TGTGCCAGCAGCCCATTCCCCGGGACAGGGGACACCGGGGAGCTGTTTTTT
TRBD2	TRBV27	TRBJ2-7	NA	15	CASTLAGGGFYEQYF	TGTGCCAGCACCCTAGCGGGAGGGGGTTTCTACGAGCAGTACTTC
NA	TRBV2	TRBJ2-5	NA	16	CASSGGASSVQETQYF	TGTGCCAGCAGTGGTGGGGCTAGCAGCGTACAAGAGACCCAGTACTTC
NA	TRBV6-4	TRBJ2-5	NA	13	CASSSEHRETQYF	TGTGCCAGCAGTTCCGAGCATCGAGAGACCCAGTACTTC
NA	TRBV7-9	TRBJ2-5	NA	15	CASSPRRGGQETQYF	TGTGCCAGCAGCCCCCGACGAGGGGGACAAGAGACCCAGTACTTC
TRBD1	TRBV7-9	TRBJ2-6	NA	17	CASSSDRGAAGANVLTF	TGTGCCAGCAGCTCGGACAGGGGAGCGGCGGGGGCCAACGTCCTGACTTTC
NA	TRBV6-1	TRBJ1-5	NA	15	CASSERNRVNQPQHF	TGTGCCAGCAGTGAACGGAACAGGGTAAATCAGCCCCAGCATTTT
NA	TRBV5-1	TRBJ2-7	NA	13	CASRPGRDDEQYF	TGCGCCAGCAGACCGGGAAGAGACGACGAGCAGTACTTC
NA	TRBV10-3	TRBJ2-3	once	15	CAISEAGTSTDTQYF	TGTGCCATCAGTGAGGCAGGGACTAGCACAGATACGCAGTATTTT
TRBD2	TRBV10-2	TRBJ2-3	NA	14	CASRKREGTDTQYF	TGCGCCAGCAGGAAGCGGGAGGGGACAGATACGCAGTATTTT
TRBD1	TRBV7-9	TRBJ2-1	NA	16	CASSRDRGLSRNEQFF	TGTGCCAGCAGCCGGGACAGGGGGCTAAGTCGCAATGAGCAGTTCTTC
NA	TRBV19	TRBJ2-6	NA	17	CASSIERGPSGANVLTF	TGTGCCAGTAGTATAGAACGAGGGCCCTCTGGGGCCAACGTCCTGACTTTC
NA	TRBV5-6	TRBJ1-2	NA	12	CASSEGGNGYTF	TGTGCCAGCAGCGAGGGGGGAAATGGCTACACCTTC
TRBD2	TRBV5-6	TRBJ2-1	NA	16	CASSSIAGATYNEQFF	TGTGCCAGCAGTTCCATAGCGGGCGCAACCTACAATGAACAGTTCTTC
NA	TRBV11-2	TRBJ1-5	NA	14	CASSLAPSNQPQHF	TGTGCCAGCAGCCTGGCCCCGAGCAATCAGCCCCAGCATTTT
TRBD1	TRBV9	TRBJ2-2	NA	13	CASSAGGTGELFF	TGTGCCAGCAGCGCAGGGGGCACCGGGGAGCTGTTTTTT
NA	TRBV30	TRBJ2-2	NA	13	CAWSTSRSGELFF	TGTGCCTGGAGTACTAGTCGGTCCGGGGAGCTGTTTTTT
NA	TRBV10-3	TRBJ2-7	NA	14	CAISSAGRPYEQYF	TGTGCCATCAGTTCGGCGGGACGCCCTTACGAGCAGTACTTC
NA	TRBV6-6	TRBJ1-2	NA	13	CASRVTGDYGYTF	TGTGCCAGCAGGGTGACAGGCGACTATGGCTACACCTTC
NA	TRBV15	TRBJ2-3	NA	15	CATSNSLGTTDTQYF	TGTGCCACCAGCAACAGTTTGGGGACCACAGATACGCAGTATTTT
TRBD2	TRBV11-2	TRBJ2-7	NA	17	CASSPVTSGGATYEQYF	TGTGCCAGCAGCCCAGTGACTAGCGGGGGGGCCACCTACGAGCAGTACTTC
TRBD1	TRBV7-2	TRBJ2-3	once	14	CASSFEGATDTQYF	TGTGCCAGCAGCTTTGAGGGGGCCACAGATACGCAGTATTTT
NA	TRBV16	TRBJ2-1	NA	14	CASRPWVSSHEQFF	TGTGCCAGCAGACCGTGGGTCTCTTCCCATGAGCAGTTCTTC
NA	TRBV6-5	TRBJ2-7	NA	13	CASSYSVFDEQYF	TGTGCCAGCAGTTACTCAGTTTTCGACGAGCAGTACTTC
NA	TRBV4-1	TRBJ2-5	NA	12	CASSQGGETQYF	TGCGCCAGCAGCCAAGGGGGAGAGACCCAGTACTTC
TRBD2	TRBV6-5	TRBJ2-1	NA	14	CASSYSGSYNEQFF	TGTGCCAGCAGTTACAGCGGGAGCTACAATGAGCAGTTCTTC
NA	TRBV6-6	TRBJ1-1	few	12	CASNLQNTEAFF	TGTGCCAGCAATTTACAGAACACTGAAGCTTTCTTT
NA	TRBV6-5	TRBJ1-1	NA	12	CASSEAGVTAFF	TGTGCCAGCAGTGAAGCAGGGGTCACTGCTTTCTTT
TRBD2	TRBV19	TRBJ2-7	NA	15	CASSGLAGATYEQYF	TGTGCCAGTAGTGGGCTAGCGGGGGCTACCTACGAGCAGTACTTC
TRBD2	TRBV10-1	TRBJ2-1	NA	14	CASSEAGGYNEQFF	TGCGCCAGCAGTGAGGCGGGGGGTTACAATGAGCAGTTCTTC
TRBD1	TRBV9	TRBJ2-2	NA	15	CASSPRDRPQGELFF	TGTGCCAGCAGCCCCCGGGACAGGCCACAAGGGGAGCTGTTTTTT
NA	TRBV4-1	TRBJ2-3	once	16	CASSQEPIGPGDTQYF	TGCGCCAGCAGCCAAGAACCCATCGGACCGGGAGATACGCAGTATTTT
TRBD2	TRBV5-4	TRBJ2-1	NA	15	CASRKPGLVSNEQFF	TGTGCCAGCAGAAAACCGGGACTAGTGAGCAATGAGCAGTTCTTC
NA	TRBV29-1	TRBJ1-1	NA	13	CSVDRGKGPEAFF	TGCAGCGTTGACAGGGGAAAAGGTCCTGAAGCTTTCTTT